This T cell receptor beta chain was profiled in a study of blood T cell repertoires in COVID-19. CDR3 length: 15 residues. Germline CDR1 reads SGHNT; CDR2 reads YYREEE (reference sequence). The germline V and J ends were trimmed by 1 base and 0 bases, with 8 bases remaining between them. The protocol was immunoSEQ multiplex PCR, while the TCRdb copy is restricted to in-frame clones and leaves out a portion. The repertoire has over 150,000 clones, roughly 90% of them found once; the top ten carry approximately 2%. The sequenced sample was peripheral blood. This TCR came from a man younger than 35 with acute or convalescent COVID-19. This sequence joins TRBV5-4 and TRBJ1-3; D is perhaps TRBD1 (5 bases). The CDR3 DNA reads TGTGCCAGCAGCTTGAACGGGGGCTCTGGAAACACCATATATTTT. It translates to CASSLNGGSGNTIYF.